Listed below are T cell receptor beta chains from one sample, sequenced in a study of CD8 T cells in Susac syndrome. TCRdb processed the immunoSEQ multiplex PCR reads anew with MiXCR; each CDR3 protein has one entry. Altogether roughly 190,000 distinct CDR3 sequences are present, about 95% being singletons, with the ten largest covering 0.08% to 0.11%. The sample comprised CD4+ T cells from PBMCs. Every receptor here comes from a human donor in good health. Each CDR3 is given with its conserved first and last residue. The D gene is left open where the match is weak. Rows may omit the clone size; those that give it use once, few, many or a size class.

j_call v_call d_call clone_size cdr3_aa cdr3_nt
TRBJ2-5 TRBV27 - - CASSLHGPQETQYF TGTGCCAGCAGCTTACACGGGCCCCAAGAGACCCAGTACTTC
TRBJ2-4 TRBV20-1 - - CSARPGAGAKNIQYF TGCAGTGCCCGACCGGGGGCTGGGGCCAAAAACATTCAGTACTTC
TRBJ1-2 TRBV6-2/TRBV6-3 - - CASSPGQLRGYTF TGTGCCAGCAGCCCCGGACAGCTTCGAGGCTACACCTTC
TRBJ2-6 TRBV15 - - CATSLGLSGANVLTF TGTGCCACCAGTCTAGGGCTCTCTGGGGCCAACGTCCTGACTTTC
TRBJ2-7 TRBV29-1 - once CSVAWSGSEQYF TGCAGCGTTGCGTGGTCTGGGTCCGAGCAGTACTTC
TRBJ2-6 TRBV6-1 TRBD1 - CASSVPTGGSGANVLTF TGTGCCAGCAGTGTACCAACAGGGGGCTCTGGGGCCAACGTCCTGACTTTC
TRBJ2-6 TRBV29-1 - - CSVQGRSGANVLTF TGCAGCGTTCAGGGACGATCTGGGGCCAACGTCCTGACTTTC
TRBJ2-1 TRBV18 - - CASSQYWGQFEQFF TGTGCCAGCTCACAGTATTGGGGGCAATTTGAGCAGTTCTTC
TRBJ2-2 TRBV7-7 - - CASSLEGATGELFF TGTGCCAGCAGCTTAGAAGGGGCCACCGGGGAGCTGTTTTTT
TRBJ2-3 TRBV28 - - CASSLRRPDTQYF TGTGCCAGCAGTTTGCGGAGGCCAGATACGCAGTATTTT
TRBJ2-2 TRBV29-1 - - CSVGRDRLGELFF TGCAGCGTTGGGCGGGACCGACTCGGGGAGCTGTTTTTT
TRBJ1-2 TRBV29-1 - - CSVEDHVNYGYTF TGCAGCGTTGAAGATCACGTTAACTATGGCTACACCTTC
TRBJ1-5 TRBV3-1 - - CASSQGGHNQPQHF TGTGCCAGCAGCCAAGGGGGCCACAATCAGCCCCAGCATTTT
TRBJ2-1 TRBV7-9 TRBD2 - CASSSSGRGFNEQFF TGTGCCAGCAGCTCTAGCGGGAGAGGCTTCAATGAGCAGTTCTTC
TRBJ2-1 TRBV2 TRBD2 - CASMSLADHNEQFF TGTGCCAGCATGTCACTAGCGGACCACAATGAGCAGTTCTTC
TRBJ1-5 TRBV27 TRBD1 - CASSTSGTGGRQPQHF TGTGCCAGCAGTACGTCCGGGACAGGGGGCCGTCAGCCCCAGCATTTT
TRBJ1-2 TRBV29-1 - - CSVVLGAYGYTF TGCAGCGTTGTTCTGGGTGCCTATGGCTACACCTTC
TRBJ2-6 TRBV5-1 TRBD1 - CASSWGTGAGANVLTF TGCGCCAGCAGCTGGGGGACAGGGGCTGGGGCCAACGTCCTGACTTTC
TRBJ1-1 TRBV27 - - CASRGGVNTEAFF TGTGCCAGCAGAGGGGGGGTGAACACTGAAGCTTTCTTT
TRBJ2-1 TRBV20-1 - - CSATAGGRAMDEQFF TGCAGTGCCACGGCTGGGGGGAGAGCTATGGATGAGCAGTTCTTC
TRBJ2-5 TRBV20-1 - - CSARRTENQETQYF TGCAGTGCTAGACGGACAGAGAACCAAGAGACCCAGTACTTC
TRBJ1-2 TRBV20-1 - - CSAKDVSDTF TGCAGTGCTAAGGACGTCTCGGACACCTTC
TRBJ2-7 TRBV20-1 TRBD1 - CSASGQGAYEQYF TGCAGTGCCTCGGGACAGGGGGCCTACGAGCAGTACTTC
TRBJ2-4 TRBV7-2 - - CASSLDLGIGIQYF TGTGCCAGCAGCTTAGATTTAGGGATAGGCATTCAGTACTTC
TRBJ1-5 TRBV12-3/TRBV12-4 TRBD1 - CASRNRDRNQPQHF TGTGCCAGCAGAAACCGGGACAGAAATCAGCCCCAGCATTTT
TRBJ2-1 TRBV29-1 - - CSVEGLFYNEQFF TGCAGCGTTGAGGGACTCTTCTACAATGAGCAGTTCTTC
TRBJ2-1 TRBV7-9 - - CASSFLDSYNEQFF TGTGCCAGCAGCTTCCTAGACAGTTACAATGAGCAGTTCTTC
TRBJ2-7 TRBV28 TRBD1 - CASSLLRTGGVYEQYF TGTGCCAGCAGTTTATTACGGACAGGGGGGGTCTACGAGCAGTACTTC
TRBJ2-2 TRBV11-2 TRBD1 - CASSSRDRAITGELFF TGTGCCAGCAGCTCACGGGACAGGGCGATAACCGGGGAGCTGTTTTTT
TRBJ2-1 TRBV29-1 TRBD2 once CSVEGLAQRGEQFF TGCAGCGTTGAGGGACTAGCACAGAGGGGTGAGCAGTTCTTC
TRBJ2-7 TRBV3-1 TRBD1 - CASSAGQGSGGEQYF TGTGCCAGCAGCGCGGGACAGGGTTCGGGTGGCGAGCAGTACTTC
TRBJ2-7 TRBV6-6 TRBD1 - CASSPRTGQHEQYF TGTGCCAGCAGTCCGAGGACAGGCCAACACGAGCAGTACTTC
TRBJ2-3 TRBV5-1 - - CASNLGSLSSTDTQYF TGCGCCAGCAACCTCGGGAGTCTCTCTAGCACAGATACGCAGTATTTT
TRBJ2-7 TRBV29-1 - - CSVEGGHLYEQYF TGCAGCGTTGAAGGGGGGCACTTATACGAGCAGTACTTC
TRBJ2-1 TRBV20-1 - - CSAREFHTYNEQFF TGCAGTGCTAGAGAGTTTCACACATACAATGAGCAGTTCTTC
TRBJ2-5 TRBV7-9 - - CASSLVIEWGQETQYF TGTGCCAGCAGCTTAGTAATCGAGTGGGGACAAGAGACCCAGTACTTC
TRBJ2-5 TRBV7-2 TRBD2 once CASSLGGLPQETQYF TGTGCCAGCAGCTTAGGGGGACTACCTCAAGAGACCCAGTACTTC
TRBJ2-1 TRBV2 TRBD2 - CASSGLAGGLGSEQFF TGTGCCAGCTCTGGACTAGCGGGAGGATTAGGGAGTGAGCAGTTCTTC
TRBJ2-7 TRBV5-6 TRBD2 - CASSLASSGDHF TGTGCCAGCAGCCTAGCATCTAGCGGCGACCACTTC
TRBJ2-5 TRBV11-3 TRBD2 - CASSRGEETQYF TGTGCCAGCAGCCGGGGGGAAGAGACCCAGTACTTC